The TCR beta chain described here comes from a study of cytomegalovirus exposure and HLA in healthy donors. Study outcomes and limitations: The availability of immune exposure information extended only to CMV serostatus. In a later analysis, HLA-associated TCR beta chains were more clonally expanded than equally common others. One variant, a missense change in DCLRE1C, was linked in a later analysis to TCR beta V- and J-gene trimming.

About this clone itself: Its specificity is unknown.

V was pared by 4 bases and J by 1 base, with 11 bases between. The CDR3 runs to 14 residues. Per the germline V gene, CDR1 is SGHNT and CDR2 is YYREEE (reference sequence). Primers included in the PCR were 60 Vbeta and 13 Jbeta primers. Only in-frame clones appear in the TCRdb table, and some are missing; sequencing was by immunoSEQ multiplex PCR. The sample carries 93,000 or so clones, around four fifths recorded once. Unrecorded immune exposure was likely among donors, who were nominally healthy when sampled. Sequences were obtained from PBMCs. The chain has TRBV5-4 and TRBJ1-1; no clear D. The sequence was collected from a woman between 18 and 29 years old in good health and CMV-seropositive. The CDR3 protein is CASSTGSPNTEAFF. The DNA of the CDR3 is TGTGCCAGCAGCACGGGGTCCCCGAACACTGAAGCTTTCTTT.